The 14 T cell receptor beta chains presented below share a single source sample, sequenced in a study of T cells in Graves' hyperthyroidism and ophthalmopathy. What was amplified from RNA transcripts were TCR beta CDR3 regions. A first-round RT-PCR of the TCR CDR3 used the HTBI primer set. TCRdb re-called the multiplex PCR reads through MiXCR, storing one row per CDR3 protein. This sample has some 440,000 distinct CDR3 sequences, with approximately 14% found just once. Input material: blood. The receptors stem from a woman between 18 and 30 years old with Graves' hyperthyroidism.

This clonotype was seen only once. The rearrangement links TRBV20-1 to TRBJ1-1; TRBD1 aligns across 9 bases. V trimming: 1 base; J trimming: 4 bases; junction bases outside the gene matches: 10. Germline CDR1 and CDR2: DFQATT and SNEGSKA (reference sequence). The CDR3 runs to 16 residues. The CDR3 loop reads CSARVGQGYGATEAFF. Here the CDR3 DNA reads TGCAGTGCTAGAGTTGGACAGGGGTACGGGGCCACTGAAGCTTTCTTT.

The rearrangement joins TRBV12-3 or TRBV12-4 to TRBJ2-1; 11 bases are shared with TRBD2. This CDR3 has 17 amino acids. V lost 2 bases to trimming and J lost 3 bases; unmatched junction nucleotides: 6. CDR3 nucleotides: TGTGCCAGCAGTTTACTCCCCGGGACTAGCGGCTACAATGAGCAGTTCTTC. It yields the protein CASSLLPGTSGYNEQFF.

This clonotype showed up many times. Here the CDR3 reads CASSLKGSGQGVFYEQYF. The CDR3 bases are TGTGCCAGCAGTTTAAAAGGATCGGGACAGGGGGTTTTCTACGAGCAGTACTTC. J is TRBJ2-7 and V is TRBV12-3 or TRBV12-4, with TRBD1 identical over 11 bases. This CDR3 is 18 amino acids long. The V and J ends lost 2 bases and 3 bases, in that order; junction bases with no gene match: 12.

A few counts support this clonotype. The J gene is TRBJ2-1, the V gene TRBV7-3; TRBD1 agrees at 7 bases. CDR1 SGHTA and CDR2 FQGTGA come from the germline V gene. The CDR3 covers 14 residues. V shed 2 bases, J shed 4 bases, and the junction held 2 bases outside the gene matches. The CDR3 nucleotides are TGTGCCAGCAGCTTACGACAGGGATACAATGAGCAGTTCTTC. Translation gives CASSLRQGYNEQFF.

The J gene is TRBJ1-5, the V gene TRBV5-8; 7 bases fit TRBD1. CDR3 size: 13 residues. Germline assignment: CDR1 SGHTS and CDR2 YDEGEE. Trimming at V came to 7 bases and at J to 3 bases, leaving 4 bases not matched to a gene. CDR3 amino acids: CASGDRDNQPQHF. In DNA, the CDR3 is TGTGCCAGCGGGGACAGAGACAATCAGCCCCAGCATTTT.

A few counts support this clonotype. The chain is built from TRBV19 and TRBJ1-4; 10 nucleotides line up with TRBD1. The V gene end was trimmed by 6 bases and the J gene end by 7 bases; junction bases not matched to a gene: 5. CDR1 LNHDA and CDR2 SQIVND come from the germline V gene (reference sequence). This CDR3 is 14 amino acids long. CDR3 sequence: CASSHRDRGEKLFF. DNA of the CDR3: TGTGCCAGTAGCCACCGGGACAGGGGTGAAAAACTGTTTTTT.

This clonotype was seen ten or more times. CDR3 loop: CASSLHKAAFF. The CDR3 DNA is TGTGCCAGCAGCCTCCACAAAGCAGCTTTCTTT. This chain connects TRBV7-9 to TRBJ1-1; D unresolved. Per germline, CDR1 SEHNR and CDR2 FQNEAQ (reference sequence). CDR3 length equals 11 residues. Trimming took 5 bases from V and 10 from J, leaving 11 bases between them.

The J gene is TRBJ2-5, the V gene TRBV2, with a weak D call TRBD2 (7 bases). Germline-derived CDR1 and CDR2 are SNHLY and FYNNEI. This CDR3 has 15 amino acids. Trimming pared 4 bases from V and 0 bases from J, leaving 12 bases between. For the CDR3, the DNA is TGTGCCAGCAGTGGCGGGGGCCTCTACCAAGAGACCCAGTACTTC. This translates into CASSGGGLYQETQYF.

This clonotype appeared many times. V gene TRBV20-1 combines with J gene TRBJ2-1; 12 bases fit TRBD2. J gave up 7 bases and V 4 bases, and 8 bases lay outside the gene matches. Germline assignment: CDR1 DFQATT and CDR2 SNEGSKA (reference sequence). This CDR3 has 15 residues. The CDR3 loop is CSATIRTSGNNEQFF. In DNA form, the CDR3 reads TGCAGTGCTACTATCCGGACTAGCGGGAATAATGAGCAGTTCTTC.

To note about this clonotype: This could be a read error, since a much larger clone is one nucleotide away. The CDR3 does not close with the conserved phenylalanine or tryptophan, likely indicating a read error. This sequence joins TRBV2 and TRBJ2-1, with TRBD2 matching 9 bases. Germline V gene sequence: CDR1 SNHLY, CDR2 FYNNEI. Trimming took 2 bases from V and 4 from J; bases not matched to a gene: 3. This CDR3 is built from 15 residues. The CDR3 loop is CASSERLAGYNEQFS. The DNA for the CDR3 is TGTGCCAGCAGTGAACGGCTAGCGGGGTACAATGAGCAGTTCTCC.

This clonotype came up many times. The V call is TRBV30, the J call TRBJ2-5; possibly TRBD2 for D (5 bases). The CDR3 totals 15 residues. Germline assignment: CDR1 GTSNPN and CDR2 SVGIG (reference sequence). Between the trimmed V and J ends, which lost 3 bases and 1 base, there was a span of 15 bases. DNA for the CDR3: TGTGCCTGGAGAATCCACGGGAAGGGCCAAGAGACCCAGTACTTC. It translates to CAWRIHGKGQETQYF. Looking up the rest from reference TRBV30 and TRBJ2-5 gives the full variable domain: SQTIHQWPATLVQPVGSPLSLECTVEGTSNPNLYWYRQAAGRGLQLLFYSVGIGQISSEVPQNLSASRPQDRQFILSSKKLLLSDSGFYLCAWRIHGKGQETQYFGPGTRLLVL.

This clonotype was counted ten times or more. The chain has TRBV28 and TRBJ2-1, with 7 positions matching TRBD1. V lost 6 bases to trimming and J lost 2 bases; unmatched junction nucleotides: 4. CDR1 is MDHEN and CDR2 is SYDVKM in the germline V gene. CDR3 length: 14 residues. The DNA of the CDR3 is TGTGCCAGCAGGCTGACAGGGCCCTACAATGAGCAGTTCTTC. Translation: CASRLTGPYNEQFF.

The CDR3 spells CASSLGSTVGNTIYF. CDR3 nucleotide sequence: TGTGCCAGCAGCTTAGGGAGCACAGTCGGAAACACCATATATTTT. The J gene is TRBJ1-3, the V gene TRBV7-2, with D hard to call. CDR3 size: 15 residues. V was clipped by 1 base and J by 4 bases, with 11 bases between them. Germline CDR1 SGHTA, CDR2 FQGNSA.

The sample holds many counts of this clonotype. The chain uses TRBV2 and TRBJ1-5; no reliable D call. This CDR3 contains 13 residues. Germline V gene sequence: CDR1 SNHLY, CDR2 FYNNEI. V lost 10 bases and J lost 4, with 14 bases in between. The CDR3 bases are TGTGCCACGAATAGAGACGGGAATCAGCCCCAGCATTTT. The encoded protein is CATNRDGNQPQHF.